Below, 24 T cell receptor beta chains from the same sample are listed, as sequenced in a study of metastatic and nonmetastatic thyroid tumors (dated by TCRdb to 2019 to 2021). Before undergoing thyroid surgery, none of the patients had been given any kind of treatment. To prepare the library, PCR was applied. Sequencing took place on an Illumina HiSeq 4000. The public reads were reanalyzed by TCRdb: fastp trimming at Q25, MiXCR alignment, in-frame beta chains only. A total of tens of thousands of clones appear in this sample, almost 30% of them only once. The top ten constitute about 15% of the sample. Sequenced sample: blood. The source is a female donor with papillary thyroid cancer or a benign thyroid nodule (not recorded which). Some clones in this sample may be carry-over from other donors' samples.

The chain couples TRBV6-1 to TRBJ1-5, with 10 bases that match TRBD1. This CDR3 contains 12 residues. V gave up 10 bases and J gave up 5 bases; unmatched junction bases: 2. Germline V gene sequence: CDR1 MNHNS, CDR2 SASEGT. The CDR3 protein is CATGTGDQPQHF. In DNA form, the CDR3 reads TGTGCCACCGGGACAGGGGATCAGCCCCAGCATTTT.

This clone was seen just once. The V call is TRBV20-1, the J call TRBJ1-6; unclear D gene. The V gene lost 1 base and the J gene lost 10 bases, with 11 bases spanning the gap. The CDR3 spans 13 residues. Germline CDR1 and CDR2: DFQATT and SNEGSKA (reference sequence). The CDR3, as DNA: TGCAGTGCTAGAGTCGAAGGAGGGTCACCCCTCCACTTT. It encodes CSARVEGGSPLHF.

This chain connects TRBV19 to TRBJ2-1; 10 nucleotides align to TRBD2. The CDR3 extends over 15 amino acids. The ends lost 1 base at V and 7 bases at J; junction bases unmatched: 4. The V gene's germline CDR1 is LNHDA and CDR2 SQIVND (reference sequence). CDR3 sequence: CASSIGASGGNEQFF. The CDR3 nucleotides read TGTGCCAGTAGTATAGGTGCTAGCGGGGGTAATGAGCAGTTCTTC.

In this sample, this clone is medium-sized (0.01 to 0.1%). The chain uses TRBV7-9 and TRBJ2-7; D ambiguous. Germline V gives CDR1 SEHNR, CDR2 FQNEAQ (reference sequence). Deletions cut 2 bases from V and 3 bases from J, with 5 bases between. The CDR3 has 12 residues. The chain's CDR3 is CASSLQNYEQYF. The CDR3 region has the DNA TGTGCCAGCAGCTTACAGAACTACGAGCAGTACTTC.

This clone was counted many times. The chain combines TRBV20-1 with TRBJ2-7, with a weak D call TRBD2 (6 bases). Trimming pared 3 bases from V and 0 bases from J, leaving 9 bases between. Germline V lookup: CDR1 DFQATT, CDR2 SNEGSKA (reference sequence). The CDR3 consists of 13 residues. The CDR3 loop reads CSASLGSSYEQYF. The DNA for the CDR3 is TGCAGTGCTAGCCTCGGGAGCTCCTACGAGCAGTACTTC.

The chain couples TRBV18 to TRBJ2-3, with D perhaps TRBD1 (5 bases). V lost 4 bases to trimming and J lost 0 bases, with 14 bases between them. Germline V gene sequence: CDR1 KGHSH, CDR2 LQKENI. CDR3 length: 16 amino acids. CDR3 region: CASSRLGAASTDTQYF. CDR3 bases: TGTGCCAGCTCACGCCTTGGGGCAGCGAGCACAGATACGCAGTATTTT. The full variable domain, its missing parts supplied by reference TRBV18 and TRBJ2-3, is NAGVMQNPRHLVRRRGQEARLRCSPMKGHSHVYWYRQLPEEGLKFMVYLQKENIIDESGMPKERFSAEFPKEGPSILRIQQVVRGDSAAYFCASSRLGAASTDTQYFGPGTRLTVL.

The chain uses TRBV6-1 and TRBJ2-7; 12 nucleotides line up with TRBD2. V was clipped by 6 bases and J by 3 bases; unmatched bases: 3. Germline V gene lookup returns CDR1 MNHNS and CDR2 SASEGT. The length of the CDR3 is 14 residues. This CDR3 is CASRPLAGGYEQYF. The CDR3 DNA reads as TGTGCCAGCAGGCCACTAGCGGGGGGCTACGAGCAGTACTTC.

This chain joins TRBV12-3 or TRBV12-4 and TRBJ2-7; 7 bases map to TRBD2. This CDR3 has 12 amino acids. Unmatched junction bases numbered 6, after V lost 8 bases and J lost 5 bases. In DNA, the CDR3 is TGTGCCAGCCGCCGGGGGGTAAACGAGCAGTACTTC. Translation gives CASRRGVNEQYF.

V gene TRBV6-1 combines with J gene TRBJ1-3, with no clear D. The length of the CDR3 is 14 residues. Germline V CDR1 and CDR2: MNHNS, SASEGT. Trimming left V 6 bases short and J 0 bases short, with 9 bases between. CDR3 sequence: CASSEQNSGNTIYF. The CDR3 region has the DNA TGTGCCAGCAGCGAACAGAACTCTGGAAACACCATATATTTT.

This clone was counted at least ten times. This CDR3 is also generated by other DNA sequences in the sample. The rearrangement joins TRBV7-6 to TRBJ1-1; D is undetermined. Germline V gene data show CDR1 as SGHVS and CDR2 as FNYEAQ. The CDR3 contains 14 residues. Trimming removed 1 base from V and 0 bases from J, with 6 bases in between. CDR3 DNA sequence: TGTGCCAGCAGCTTAGAGGCCGTGAACACTGAAGCTTTCTTT. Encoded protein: CASSLEAVNTEAFF.

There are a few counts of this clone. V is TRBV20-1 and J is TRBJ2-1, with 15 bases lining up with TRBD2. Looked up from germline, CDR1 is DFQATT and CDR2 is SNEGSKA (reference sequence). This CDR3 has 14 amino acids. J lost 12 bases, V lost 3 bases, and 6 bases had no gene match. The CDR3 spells CSASGGLAGGLQFF. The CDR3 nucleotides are TGCAGTGCTAGTGGGGGACTAGCGGGAGGTTTGCAGTTCTTC.

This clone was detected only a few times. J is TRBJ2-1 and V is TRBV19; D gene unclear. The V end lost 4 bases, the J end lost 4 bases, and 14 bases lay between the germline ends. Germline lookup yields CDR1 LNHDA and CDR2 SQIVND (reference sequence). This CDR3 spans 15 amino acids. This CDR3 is CASSTFSAPYNEQFF. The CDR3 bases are TGTGCCAGTAGTACCTTCAGCGCCCCGTACAATGAGCAGTTCTTC.

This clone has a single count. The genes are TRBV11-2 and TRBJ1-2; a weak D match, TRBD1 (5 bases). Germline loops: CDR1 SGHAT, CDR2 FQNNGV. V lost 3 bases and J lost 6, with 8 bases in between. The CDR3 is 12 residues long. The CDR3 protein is CASSFLGDGYTF. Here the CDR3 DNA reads TGTGCCAGCAGCTTCTTGGGGGATGGCTACACCTTC.

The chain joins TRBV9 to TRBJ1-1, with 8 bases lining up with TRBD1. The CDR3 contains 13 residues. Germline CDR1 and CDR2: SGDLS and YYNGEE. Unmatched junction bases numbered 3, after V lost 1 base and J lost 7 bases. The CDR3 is CASSVPGTGEAFF. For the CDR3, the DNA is TGTGCCAGCAGCGTACCCGGGACAGGTGAAGCTTTCTTT.

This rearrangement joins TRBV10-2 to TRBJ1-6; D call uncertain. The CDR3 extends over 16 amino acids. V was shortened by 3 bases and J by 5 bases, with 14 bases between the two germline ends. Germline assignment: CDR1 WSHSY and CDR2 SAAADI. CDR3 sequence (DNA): TGCGCCAGCAGTGACGGACTAGAGTTTCATAATTCACCCCTCCACTTT. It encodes CASSDGLEFHNSPLHF.

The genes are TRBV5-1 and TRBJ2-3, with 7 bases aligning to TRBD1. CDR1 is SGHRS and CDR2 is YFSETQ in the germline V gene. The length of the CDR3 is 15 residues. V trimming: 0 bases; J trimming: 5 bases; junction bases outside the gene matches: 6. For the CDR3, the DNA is TGCGCCAGCAGCTTGGGACAGGGTAACGGAGATACGCAGTATTTT. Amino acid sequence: CASSLGQGNGDTQYF. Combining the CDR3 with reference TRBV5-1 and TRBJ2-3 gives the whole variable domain KAGVTQTPRYLIKTRGQQVTLSCSPISGHRSVSWYQQTPGQGLQFLFEYFSETQRNKGNFPGRFSGRQFSNSRSEMNVSTLELGDSALYLCASSLGQGNGDTQYFGPGTRLTVL.

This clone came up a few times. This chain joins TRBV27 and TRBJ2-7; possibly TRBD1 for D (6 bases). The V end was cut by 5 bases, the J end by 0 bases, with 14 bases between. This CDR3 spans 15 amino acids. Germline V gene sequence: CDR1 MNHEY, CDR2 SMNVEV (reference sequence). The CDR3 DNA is TGTGCCAGCAGTCCATACGAACAGGGCTCCTACGAGCAGTACTTC. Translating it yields CASSPYEQGSYEQYF.

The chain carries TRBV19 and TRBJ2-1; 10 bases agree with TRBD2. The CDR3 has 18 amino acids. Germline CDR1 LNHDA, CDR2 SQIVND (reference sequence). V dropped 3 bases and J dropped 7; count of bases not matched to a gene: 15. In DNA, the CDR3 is TGTGCCAGTAGTATGTCCCAACTAGCGGGAATCCTTGGAAATGAGCAGTTCTTC. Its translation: CASSMSQLAGILGNEQFF.

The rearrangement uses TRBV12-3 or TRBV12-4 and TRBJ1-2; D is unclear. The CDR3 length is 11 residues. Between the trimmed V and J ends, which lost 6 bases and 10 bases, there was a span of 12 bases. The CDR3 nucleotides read TGTGCCAGCAGACGGACCAGGCTCTACACCTTC. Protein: CASRRTRLYTF.

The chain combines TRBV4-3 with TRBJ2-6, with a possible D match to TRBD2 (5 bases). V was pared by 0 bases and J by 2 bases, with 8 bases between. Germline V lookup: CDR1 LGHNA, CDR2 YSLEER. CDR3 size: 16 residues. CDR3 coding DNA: TGCGCCAGCAGCCAAGATTCCGGGGCTGGGGCCAACGTCCTGACTTTC. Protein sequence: CASSQDSGAGANVLTF.

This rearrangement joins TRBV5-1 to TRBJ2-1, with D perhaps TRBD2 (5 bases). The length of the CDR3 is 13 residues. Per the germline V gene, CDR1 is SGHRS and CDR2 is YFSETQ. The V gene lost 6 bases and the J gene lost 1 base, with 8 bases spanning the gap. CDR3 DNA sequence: TGCGCCAGCATGAGAGGGTCCTACAATGAGCAGTTCTTC. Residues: CASMRGSYNEQFF.

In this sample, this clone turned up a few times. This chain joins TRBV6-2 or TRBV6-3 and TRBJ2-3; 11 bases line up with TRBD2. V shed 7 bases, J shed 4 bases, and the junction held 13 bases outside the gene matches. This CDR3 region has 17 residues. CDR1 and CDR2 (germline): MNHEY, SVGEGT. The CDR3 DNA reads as TGTGCCAGCAACAAATGGGGACTAGCGGAGGGGTCAGATACGCAGTATTTT. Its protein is CASNKWGLAEGSDTQYF.

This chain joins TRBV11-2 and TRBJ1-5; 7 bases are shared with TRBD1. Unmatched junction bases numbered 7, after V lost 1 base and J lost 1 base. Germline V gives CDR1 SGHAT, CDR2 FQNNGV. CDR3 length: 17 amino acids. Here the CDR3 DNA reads TGTGCCAGCAGCTTAGGGATGACAGGGTTGAGCAATCAGCCCCAGCATTTT. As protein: CASSLGMTGLSNQPQHF.

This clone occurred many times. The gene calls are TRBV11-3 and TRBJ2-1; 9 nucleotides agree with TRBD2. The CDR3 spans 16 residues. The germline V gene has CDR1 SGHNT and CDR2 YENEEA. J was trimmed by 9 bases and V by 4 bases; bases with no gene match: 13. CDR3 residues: CASSSGVAGDMREQFF. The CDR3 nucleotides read TGTGCCAGCAGCTCCGGGGTAGCGGGAGATATGCGTGAGCAGTTCTTC.